Sequencing of this T cell receptor (beta chain) was carried out in a study of technical replicates of blood from four donors. Trimming removed 3 bases from V and 4 bases from J; junction bases left unmatched: 6. The CDR3 sequence is 15 residues long. Measured with immunoSEQ multiplex PCR; TCRdb has only the in-frame clones, and not every one. The sample contains 55,000 to 75,000 clones, around 92% of which appear only once. The origin of this receptor is a human donor in good health. This rearrangement joins TRBV23-1 to TRBJ2-5, with 9 bases matching TRBD1. TRBV23-1 is an open reading frame, and its role is uncertain. The sequenced sample consisted of T cells isolated from PBMCs. The CDR3 here is CASSHSTGGGETQYF. In DNA form, the CDR3 reads TGCGCCAGCAGTCACTCGACAGGGGGGGGAGAGACCCAGTACTTC.